Given below is one TCR beta chain in context. PCR was performed using 60 Vbeta and 13 Jbeta primers. TCRdb's table, derived via immunoSEQ multiplex PCR, lists solely in-frame clones and lacks some. Listed are about 40,000 clones; 3% to 4.5% falls within the top ten. This entry comes from a study of cytomegalovirus exposure and HLA in healthy donors. Per germline, CDR1 SGHKS and CDR2 YYEKEE (reference sequence). The CDR3 contains 11 residues. The germline V and J ends were trimmed by 4 bases and 2 bases, with 3 bases remaining between them. The receptor was derived from a male donor in good health and CMV-seronegative. This chain joins TRBV5-5 and TRBJ1-1; D not resolved. Sequenced material: PBMCs. CDR3 residues: CASSLNTEAFF. The CDR3 DNA follows: TGTGCCAGCAGCCTTAACACTGAAGCTTTCTTT.